The 32 T cell receptor beta chains below all came from one sample that was sequenced in a study of blood T cell repertoires in COVID-19. Libraries were prepared by immunoSEQ multiplex PCR; TCRdb keeps only in-frame clonotypes and omits some of them. This repertoire shows about 160,000 clones, more than 75% found once; its top ten account for 7.5% to 8.5%. The specimen sequenced was peripheral blood. These receptors all stem from a woman aged 55-70 years with COVID-19, enrolled during active disease.

V usage is TRBV6-6 and J usage is TRBJ2-3, with unresolved D. V dropped 2 bases and J dropped 1 base, with 10 bases sitting between them. The V gene's germline CDR1 is MNHNY and CDR2 SVGAGI (reference sequence). The CDR3 totals 15 residues. The DNA for the CDR3 is TGTGCCAGCAGTTACGGGCCAGGCCGCACAGATACGCAGTATTTT. Translated, it gives CASSYGPGRTDTQYF.

A single count supports this clone. The chain carries TRBV2 and TRBJ1-1; possible D gene TRBD1, 6 bases. The CDR3 length is 14 residues. CDR1 SNHLY and CDR2 FYNNEI come from the germline V gene. Trimming pared 4 bases from V and 3 bases from J, leaving 12 bases between. The CDR3 DNA is TGTGCCAGCAGTGCTTTACAGGGTTACACTGAAGCTTTCTTT. It codes for CASSALQGYTEAFF.

This chain connects TRBV5-6 to TRBJ1-2; possible D gene TRBD1, 5 bases. Trimming left V 0 bases short and J 8 bases short, with 11 bases between. Looked up from germline, CDR1 is SGHDT and CDR2 is YYEEEE. The CDR3 has 13 amino acids. The CDR3 nucleotides read TGTGCCAGCAGCTTGGAAGGGGCTTACGGCTACACCTTC. Protein sequence: CASSLEGAYGYTF.

V usage is TRBV2 and J usage is TRBJ1-1; D remains ambiguous. Trimming removed 1 base at V and 1 base at J, with 4 bases between. The CDR3 covers 13 residues. Germline CDR1 and CDR2: SNHLY and FYNNEI. The CDR3 loop reads CASSEDKNTEAFF. The DNA for the CDR3 is TGTGCCAGCAGTGAAGACAAGAACACTGAAGCTTTCTTT.

The chain employs TRBV7-8 and TRBJ2-2; 13 bases line up with TRBD2. The ends lost 1 base at V and 1 base at J; junction bases unmatched: 9. The length of the CDR3 is 20 residues. Germline CDR1 and CDR2: SGHVS and FQNEAQ. The CDR3, as DNA: TGTGCCAGCAGCTTAGTTTTGTGGGGACTAGCGGGGATGAACACCGGGGAGCTGTTTTTT. This gives the protein CASSLVLWGLAGMNTGELFF. The full variable domain, in which reference TRBV7-8 and TRBJ2-2 provide the parts outside the CDR3, is GAGVSQSPRYKVAKRGQDVALRCDPISGHVSLFWYQQALGQGPEFLTYFQNEAQLDKSGLPSDRFFAERPEGSVSTLKIQRTQQEDSAVYLCASSLVLWGLAGMNTGELFFGEGSRLTVL.

The chain carries TRBV5-5 and TRBJ1-6; D gene ambiguous. The CDR3 totals 15 residues. Germline assignment: CDR1 SGHKS and CDR2 YYEKEE (reference sequence). The V and J ends lost 4 bases and 7 bases respectively, with 15 bases between them. The CDR3 DNA reads TGTGCCAGCAGCCTCCCGGGAGCGGGAAATTCACCCCTCCACTTT. Its protein product is CASSLPGAGNSPLHF.

This clone was detected only a few times. The chain is built from TRBV9 and TRBJ2-1, with D possibly being TRBD1 (6 bases). V lost 2 bases and J lost 9, with 18 bases in between. The CDR3 spans 15 residues. In germline, CDR1 is SGDLS, CDR2 YYNGEE. DNA for the CDR3: TGTGCCAGCAGCGTTACAGGGACCCCACAGGGTGAGCAGTTCTTC. Protein: CASSVTGTPQGEQFF. Full variable domain (remainder filled in from reference TRBV9 and TRBJ2-1): DSGVTQTPKHLITATGQRVTLRCSPRSGDLSVYWYQQSLDQGLQFLIQYYNGEERAKGNILERFSAQQFPDLHSELNLSSLELGDSALYFCASSVTGTPQGEQFFGPGTRLTVL.

This chain uses TRBV7-8 with TRBJ1-1, with TRBD1 as a possible D gene (5 bases). The CDR3 runs 14 residues. V was cut by 4 bases and J by 4 bases, with 13 bases left in between. CDR1 is SGHVS and CDR2 is FQNEAQ in the germline V gene. The CDR3 nucleotides read TGTGCCAGCAGCTGGGGGGTCGGGGTCACTGAAGCTTTCTTT. This encodes CASSWGVGVTEAFF.

This sequence joins TRBV11-3 and TRBJ2-1, with D maybe TRBD2 (5 bases). The CDR3 sequence is 14 residues long. Between the trimmed V and J ends, which lost 1 base and 6 bases, there was a span of 10 bases. CDR1 and CDR2 from the germline V gene are SGHNT and YENEEA. CDR3 amino acids: CASSLGSGSNEQFF. Written as DNA, the CDR3 is TGTGCCAGCAGCTTAGGAAGCGGATCCAATGAGCAGTTCTTC. Full variable domain (remainder filled in from reference TRBV11-3 and TRBJ2-1): EAGVVQSPRYKIIEKKQPVAFWCNPISGHNTLYWYLQNLGQGPELLIRYENEEAVDDSQLPKDRFSAERLKGVDSTLKIQPAELGDSAVYLCASSLGSGSNEQFFGPGTRLTVL.

CDR3 bases: TGTGCCAGTAGTGCCCCCCAGGGCCGGGAGACCCAGTACTTC. Translated, it gives CASSAPQGRETQYF. The chain is built from TRBV19 and TRBJ2-5; possibly TRBD1 for D (5 bases). This CDR3 contains 14 residues. Trimming took 5 bases from V and 5 from J, leaving 15 bases between them. Per the germline V gene, CDR1 is LNHDA and CDR2 is SQIVND (reference sequence).

This sequence joins TRBV7-3 and TRBJ1-2; a weak D match, TRBD1 (6 bases). Germline V gives CDR1 SGHTA, CDR2 FQGTGA. The CDR3 runs to 14 residues. The V end lost 4 bases, the J end lost 12 bases, and 21 bases lay between the germline ends. This CDR3 reads CASSSTGTRDGHTF. In DNA, the CDR3 is TGTGCCAGCAGCTCCACCGGGACAAGAGATGGGCACACCTTC.

The chain carries TRBV19 and TRBJ1-5; D is ambiguous. Deletions cut 5 bases from V and 7 bases from J, with 15 bases between. CDR1 LNHDA and CDR2 SQIVND come from the germline V gene (reference sequence). The CDR3 length is 14 residues. The CDR3 nucleotides read TGTGCCAGTAGTTCTCGGCAGGTCAGCCAGCCCCAGCATTTT. Protein sequence: CASSSRQVSQPQHF.

The rearrangement uses TRBV27 and TRBJ2-1; TRBD2 might be the D (7 bases). V lost 2 bases, J lost 10 bases, and 15 bases lay in between. This CDR3 has 14 residues. Germline-derived CDR1 and CDR2 are MNHEY and SMNVEV (reference sequence). CDR3 DNA sequence: TGTGCCAGCAGTTTACGGGGGGCTATACGGGAGCAGTTCTTC. It yields the protein CASSLRGAIREQFF.

This clone was seen once. This CDR3 is CASNTRGVFNQPQHF. CDR3 coding DNA: TGTGCCAGCAATACACGGGGGGTGTTCAATCAGCCCCAGCATTTT. The rearrangement joins TRBV6-5 to TRBJ1-5; D perhaps matches TRBD1 (5 bases). Germline loops: CDR1 MNHEY, CDR2 SVGAGI. The CDR3 has 15 residues. V lost 7 bases and J 3 bases, leaving 16 bases between the germline ends.

Regarding this clone: The sample contains more than one DNA sequence encoding this CDR3. The J gene is TRBJ1-1, the V gene TRBV6-4; 7 nucleotides match TRBD1. V was clipped by 6 bases and J by 4 bases; unmatched bases: 5. The CDR3 runs to 13 residues. Germline CDR1 MRHNA, CDR2 SNTAGT. CDR3 in amino acids: CASSRDSGTEAFF. The CDR3, as DNA: TGTGCCAGCAGCCGGGACAGTGGCACTGAAGCTTTCTTT.

This clone was observed a few times. The chain combines TRBV9 with TRBJ2-1, with D uncertain. The V gene lost 2 bases and the J gene lost 0 bases, with 12 bases spanning the gap. The CDR3 spans 16 residues. CDR1 and CDR2 (germline): SGDLS, YYNGEE. The CDR3 DNA is TGTGCCAGCAGCGTTTCGACTGGCAACTCCTACAATGAGCAGTTCTTC. Translation gives CASSVSTGNSYNEQFF.

This chain joins TRBV6-1 and TRBJ2-3; 15 nucleotides match TRBD2. This CDR3 has 18 residues. Germline V lookup: CDR1 MNHNS, CDR2 SASEGT. V lost 1 base to trimming and J lost 4 bases; unmatched junction nucleotides: 6. The CDR3 here is CASSEVGTSGGLADTQYF. The CDR3 region has the DNA TGTGCCAGCAGTGAAGTGGGGACTAGCGGGGGGTTGGCAGATACGCAGTATTTT.

This rearrangement joins TRBV6-6 to TRBJ2-1; 10 bases agree with TRBD2. CDR3 length equals 16 residues. Germline V lookup: CDR1 MNHNY, CDR2 SVGAGI (reference sequence). J gave up 7 bases and V 5 bases, and 11 bases lay outside the gene matches. The CDR3 sequence is CASSKPGTSVGNEQFF. CDR3 bases: TGTGCCAGCAGTAAACCCGGGACTAGCGTTGGTAATGAGCAGTTCTTC.

CDR3 region: CASTTGAVNTGELFF. CDR3 sequence (DNA): TGCGCCAGCACGACTGGGGCAGTTAACACCGGGGAGCTGTTTTTT. V usage is TRBV5-1 and J usage is TRBJ2-2; possibly TRBD1 for D (5 bases). Germline V lookup: CDR1 SGHRS, CDR2 YFSETQ. The CDR3 runs to 15 residues. Deletions cut 6 bases from V and 2 bases from J, with 14 bases between.

The chain recombines TRBV11-2 with TRBJ1-5; TRBD1 matches at 8 bases. V shed 0 bases, J shed 15 bases, and the junction held 7 bases outside the gene matches. Per the germline V gene, CDR1 is SGHAT and CDR2 is FQNNGV. The CDR3 runs 13 residues. This CDR3 reads CASSLDWTGSVHF. The CDR3 DNA follows: TGTGCCAGCAGCTTAGATTGGACAGGGTCGGTGCATTTT.

This clone was counted between two and nine times. The V call is TRBV6-5, the J call TRBJ1-6, with 7 positions matching TRBD1. Germline V gives CDR1 MNHEY, CDR2 SVGAGI. The CDR3 runs to 14 residues. V shed 8 bases and J 6 bases; nucleotides not matched to a gene: 7. In DNA, the CDR3 is TGTGCCAGCGGGCGGGACAGCATTAATTCACCCCTCCACTTT. Protein: CASGRDSINSPLHF.

V and J are TRBV29-1 and TRBJ1-3; D gene uncertain. The CDR3 totals 13 residues. V was clipped by 4 bases and J by 0 bases, with 7 bases between them. Germline CDR1 SQVTM, CDR2 ANQGSEA. CDR3 amino acids: CSVGHTSGNTIYF. The CDR3 DNA is TGCAGCGTTGGCCACACCTCTGGAAACACCATATATTTT.

CDR3 in amino acids: CASSSIREAKNIQYF. The CDR3 bases are TGTGCCAGCAGTTCCATACGGGAGGCCAAAAACATTCAGTACTTC. This chain uses TRBV21-1 with TRBJ2-4; TRBD2, the table's D call, was not compared with the DNA. TRBV21-1 is shown as a pseudogene. The CDR3 length is 15 residues.

The chain links TRBV6-5 to TRBJ1-5; D might be TRBD1 (6 bases). There are 15 residues in the CDR3. Trimming removed 6 bases at V and 8 bases at J, with 20 bases between. CDR1 and CDR2 (germline): MNHEY, SVGAGI. The CDR3 sequence: CASRRRGAGSKPQHF. The DNA of the CDR3 is TGTGCCAGCAGACGACGGGGGGCCGGGTCTAAGCCCCAGCATTTT.

The gene calls are TRBV19 and TRBJ1-1, with TRBD1 matching over 11 bases. The length of the CDR3 is 12 residues. Germline trimming cut 11 bases from V and 5 bases from J; bases unmatched to any gene: 4. Germline lookup yields CDR1 LNHDA and CDR2 SQIVND (reference sequence). The CDR3 region has the DNA TGTGCCTGCGGACAGGGGGCGACTGAAGCTTTCTTT. Translated: CACGQGATEAFF. The whole variable domain, filled in from reference TRBV19 and TRBJ1-1, reads DGGITQSPKYLFRKEGQNVTLSCEQNLNHDAMYWYRQDPGQGLRLIYYSQIVNDFQKGDIAEGYSVSREKKESFPLTVTSAQKNPTAFYLCACGQGATEAFFGQGTRLTVV.

This sequence joins TRBV5-4 and TRBJ1-1; weak D call: TRBD1 (5 bases). Germline V gene lookup returns CDR1 SGHNT and CDR2 YYREEE (reference sequence). The CDR3 has 14 residues. Trimming took 0 bases from V and 10 from J, leaving 16 bases between them. The CDR3 DNA reads as TGTGCCAGCAGCTTGGGGGTACGTGGGGCGCGAGCTTTCTTT. It translates to CASSLGVRGARAFF. The variable domain in full, completed from reference TRBV5-4 and TRBJ1-1, reads ETGVTQSPTHLIKTRGQQVTLRCSSQSGHNTVSWYQQALGQGPQFIFQYYREEENGRGNFPPRFSGLQFPNYSSELNVNALELDDSALYLCASSLGVRGARAFFGQGTRLTVV.

The chain is built from TRBV19 and TRBJ1-3; 9 bases agree with TRBD1. Trimming at V came to 7 bases and at J to 8 bases, leaving 9 bases not matched to a gene. Germline assignment: CDR1 LNHDA and CDR2 SQIVND (reference sequence). The CDR3 spans 14 residues. The CDR3 is CASTLGQGTDTIYF. In nucleotides, the CDR3 is TGTGCCAGTACTCTCGGACAGGGGACGGACACCATATATTTT.

The gene calls are TRBV18 and TRBJ2-1, with TRBD2 identical over 10 bases. This CDR3 region has 15 residues. The trim removed 5 bases at V and 8 bases at J, leaving 9 bases unmatched. Germline CDR1 KGHSH, CDR2 LQKENI. The CDR3 DNA reads as TGTGCCAGCTCAAGGCTAGCGGGAGCAATGGATGAGCAGTTCTTC. This codes for CASSRLAGAMDEQFF. Full variable domain (missing parts from reference TRBV18 and TRBJ2-1): NAGVMQNPRHLVRRRGQEARLRCSPMKGHSHVYWYRQLPEEGLKFMVYLQKENIIDESGMPKERFSAEFPKEGPSILRIQQVVRGDSAAYFCASSRLAGAMDEQFFGPGTRLTVL.

This clone appeared a few times. The J gene is TRBJ1-5, the V gene TRBV27; D is uncertain. Germline V gene data show CDR1 as MNHEY and CDR2 as SMNVEV (reference sequence). V was shortened by 0 bases and J by 1 base, with 7 bases between the two germline ends. The CDR3 extends over 15 amino acids. The DNA for the CDR3 is TGTGCCAGCAGTTTATCTCGGGGAAGCAATCAGCCCCAGCATTTT. Translation gives CASSLSRGSNQPQHF.

The gene calls are TRBV9 and TRBJ1-2; D gene ambiguous. This CDR3 spans 13 amino acids. V was shortened by 4 bases and J by 2 bases, with 9 bases between the two germline ends. CDR1 and CDR2 from the germline V gene are SGDLS and YYNGEE. In nucleotides, the CDR3 is TGTGCCAGCAGCCGGGAGGGCAACTATGGCTACACCTTC. Translated, it gives CASSREGNYGYTF.

The CDR3 region is CASSLFPPGGETQYF. The CDR3 region has the DNA TGTGCCAGCAGCTTATTCCCGCCAGGGGGAGAGACCCAGTACTTC. The chain employs TRBV7-9 and TRBJ2-5; 7 bases line up with TRBD1. The CDR3 is 15 residues long. With 2 bases clipped from V and 4 bases from J, the junction kept 7 bases outside the gene matches. Germline loops: CDR1 SEHNR, CDR2 FQNEAQ (reference sequence).

The rearrangement links TRBV29-1 to TRBJ2-2, with D possibly matching TRBD1 (6 bases). The CDR3 sequence is 14 residues long. V lost 7 bases and J lost 6, with 18 bases in between. Germline CDR1 SQVTM, CDR2 ANQGSEA. The CDR3 protein is CSAHHPGTSGELFF. Written as DNA, the CDR3 is TGCAGCGCCCATCACCCCGGGACATCCGGGGAGCTGTTTTTT.